A selection of T cell receptor beta chains follows, all from one sample in a study of control samples from healthy donors and cancer patients. Produced via immunoSEQ multiplex PCR; TCRdb's table is partial and in-frame only. The table has 75,000 to 100,000 clones, 85% to 90% seen once. The sample comprised blood. These receptors originate from a man between 45 and 60 years old in good health. Each CDR3 is given with its conserved first and last residue. The D gene is left open where the match is weak. Clone size is shown for a subset of rows, as once, few, many or a class of expanded clone.

abundance: .; j_gene: TRBJ2-1; len: 14; v_gene: TRBV21-1; d_gene: .; CDR3nt: TGTGCCAGCAGCAAAGTTAAAGGGTACAATGAGCAGTTCTTC; CDR3aa: CASSKVKGYNEQFF
abundance: .; j_gene: TRBJ1-1; len: 14; v_gene: TRBV4-1; d_gene: .; CDR3nt: TGCGCCAGCAGCCAAGGAGTAGGGAACACTGAAGCTTTCTTT; CDR3aa: CASSQGVGNTEAFF
abundance: .; j_gene: TRBJ2-4; len: 13; v_gene: TRBV15; d_gene: .; CDR3nt: TGTGCCACCAGCACCGGACAGAAAAACATTCAGTACTTC; CDR3aa: CATSTGQKNIQYF
abundance: .; j_gene: TRBJ2-3; len: 16; v_gene: TRBV9; d_gene: .; CDR3nt: TGTGCCAGCAGCGTAGTAGCGAATCCCCGCACAGATACGCAGTATTTT; CDR3aa: CASSVVANPRTDTQYF
abundance: .; j_gene: TRBJ1-5; len: 13; v_gene: TRBV12-3/TRBV12-4; d_gene: TRBD1; CDR3nt: TGTGCCAGCAGGACAGGGGTCGGGCAGCCCCAGCATTTT; CDR3aa: CASRTGVGQPQHF
abundance: .; j_gene: TRBJ2-2; len: 16; v_gene: TRBV5-1; d_gene: .; CDR3nt: TGCGCCAGCAGCTCCCGGACGGACGCGAACACCGGGGAGCTGTTTTTT; CDR3aa: CASSSRTDANTGELFF
abundance: .; j_gene: TRBJ2-3; len: 16; v_gene: TRBV6-6; d_gene: TRBD1; CDR3nt: TGTGCCAGCAGTACGACAGGGGGCGCGGGCACAGATACGCAGTATTTT; CDR3aa: CASSTTGGAGTDTQYF
abundance: .; j_gene: TRBJ2-7; len: 18; v_gene: TRBV27; d_gene: .; CDR3nt: TGTGCCAGCAGGCCCGGGCCTAAGACAGGACCCCTCTCCTACGAGCAGTACTTC; CDR3aa: CASRPGPKTGPLSYEQYF
abundance: .; j_gene: TRBJ2-3; len: 13; v_gene: TRBV12-3/TRBV12-4; d_gene: .; CDR3nt: TGTGCCAGCGGGGCCGGGTCCACAGATACGCAGTATTTT; CDR3aa: CASGAGSTDTQYF
abundance: .; j_gene: TRBJ1-2; len: 12; v_gene: TRBV5-1; d_gene: .; CDR3nt: TGCGCCAGCAGCTCTCGAATGGATGGCTACACCTTC; CDR3aa: CASSSRMDGYTF
abundance: .; j_gene: TRBJ1-1; len: 13; v_gene: TRBV7-9; d_gene: TRBD1; CDR3nt: TGTGCCAGCAGCTTAGGGGACAGCCCTGAAGCTTTCTTT; CDR3aa: CASSLGDSPEAFF
abundance: few; j_gene: TRBJ2-6; len: 15; v_gene: TRBV6-5; d_gene: .; CDR3nt: TGTGCCAGCAGCCTTGACGGCTCTGGGGCCAACGTCCTGACTTTC; CDR3aa: CASSLDGSGANVLTF
abundance: .; j_gene: TRBJ2-3; len: 14; v_gene: TRBV11-2; d_gene: .; CDR3nt: TGTGCCAGCAGCTTGACGGGGAGCACAGATACGCAGTATTTT; CDR3aa: CASSLTGSTDTQYF
abundance: .; j_gene: TRBJ1-2; len: 14; v_gene: TRBV9; d_gene: .; CDR3nt: TGTGCCAGCAGCGCCGTCCCGAGTAGCTATGGCTACACCTTC; CDR3aa: CASSAVPSSYGYTF
abundance: .; j_gene: TRBJ1-6; len: 15; v_gene: TRBV30; d_gene: .; CDR3nt: TGTGCCTGGAGTGGGGCTATCAGATATAATTCACCCCTCCACTTT; CDR3aa: CAWSGAIRYNSPLHF
abundance: .; j_gene: TRBJ2-5; len: 13; v_gene: TRBV30; d_gene: .; CDR3nt: TGTGCCTGGAGGTGGGGCCTTGGGGAGACCCAGTACTTC; CDR3aa: CAWRWGLGETQYF
abundance: few; j_gene: TRBJ1-5; len: 14; v_gene: TRBV24-1; d_gene: .; CDR3nt: TGTGCCACCAGTGATAGGGACCGGAATCAGCCCCAGCATTTT; CDR3aa: CATSDRDRNQPQHF
abundance: .; j_gene: TRBJ2-3; len: 12; v_gene: TRBV2; d_gene: .; CDR3nt: TGTGCCAGCAGCGCAACTAGGGATACGCAGTATTTT; CDR3aa: CASSATRDTQYF
abundance: .; j_gene: TRBJ1-2; len: 12; v_gene: TRBV19; d_gene: .; CDR3nt: TGTGCCAGTAACGGTGGCTTTCACGGCTACACCTTC; CDR3aa: CASNGGFHGYTF
abundance: .; j_gene: TRBJ1-6; len: 16; v_gene: TRBV27; d_gene: .; CDR3nt: TGTGCCAGCAGTCCTTCGGCCGGAAATTATAATTCACCCCTCCACTTT; CDR3aa: CASSPSAGNYNSPLHF
abundance: .; j_gene: TRBJ2-5; len: 13; v_gene: TRBV15; d_gene: .; CDR3nt: TGTGCCACCAGCAGGGGATTTCAAGAGACCCAGTACTTC; CDR3aa: CATSRGFQETQYF
abundance: .; j_gene: TRBJ2-7; len: 15; v_gene: TRBV2; d_gene: TRBD2; CDR3nt: TGTGCCAGCAGTGAATCGGGACTAGCGGGGGAACAACAGTACTTC; CDR3aa: CASSESGLAGEQQYF
abundance: .; j_gene: TRBJ2-6; len: 15; v_gene: TRBV10-2; d_gene: .; CDR3nt: TGCGCCAGCAGGGACCATGTCTCTGGGGCCAACGTCCTGACTTTC; CDR3aa: CASRDHVSGANVLTF
abundance: once; j_gene: TRBJ1-1; len: 13; v_gene: TRBV29-1; d_gene: TRBD1; CDR3nt: TGCAGCGTTACAGGGGGCGGGAGCACTGAAGCTTTCTTT; CDR3aa: CSVTGGGSTEAFF
abundance: once; j_gene: TRBJ2-7; len: 11; v_gene: TRBV5-6; d_gene: .; CDR3nt: TGTGCCAGCAGCTTGGCATCGGAGCAGTACTTC; CDR3aa: CASSLASEQYF
abundance: .; j_gene: TRBJ2-3; len: 16; v_gene: TRBV7-6; d_gene: TRBD2; CDR3nt: TGTGCCAGCAGTTCTCAGGCGGGGGGTTACGCAGATACGCAGTATTTT; CDR3aa: CASSSQAGGYADTQYF
abundance: .; j_gene: TRBJ1-1; len: 12; v_gene: TRBV30; d_gene: .; CDR3nt: TGTGCCTGGACTAATGATCGCTCTGAAGCTTTCTTT; CDR3aa: CAWTNDRSEAFF
abundance: once; j_gene: TRBJ1-2; len: 15; v_gene: TRBV6-1; d_gene: .; CDR3nt: TGTGCCAGCAGTGAAGCGATTATGGGATCCTATGGCTACACCTTC; CDR3aa: CASSEAIMGSYGYTF
abundance: .; j_gene: TRBJ2-1; len: 11; v_gene: TRBV29-1; d_gene: .; CDR3nt: TGCAGCGTTGCACAGGGTTATGAGCAGTTCTTC; CDR3aa: CSVAQGYEQFF
abundance: .; j_gene: TRBJ1-5; len: 15; v_gene: TRBV18; d_gene: .; CDR3nt: TGTGCCAGCTCCCCGCTGGGGGAGCGCAATCAGCCCCAGCATTTT; CDR3aa: CASSPLGERNQPQHF
abundance: .; j_gene: TRBJ2-7; len: 13; v_gene: TRBV30; d_gene: .; CDR3nt: TGTGCCTGGAGTGTTCTGGGAGGATACGAGCAGTACTTC; CDR3aa: CAWSVLGGYEQYF
abundance: .; j_gene: TRBJ1-2; len: 15; v_gene: TRBV18; d_gene: .; CDR3nt: TGTGCCAGCTCACTAAACCCTCAGGGGATCTATGGCTACACCTTC; CDR3aa: CASSLNPQGIYGYTF
abundance: .; j_gene: TRBJ2-1; len: 16; v_gene: TRBV11-2; d_gene: TRBD2; CDR3nt: TGTGCCAGCAGCCCTCCGGGACTAGCGGGGGTTAATGAGCAGTTCTTC; CDR3aa: CASSPPGLAGVNEQFF
abundance: .; j_gene: TRBJ2-5; len: 13; v_gene: TRBV5-1; d_gene: .; CDR3nt: TGCGCCAGCAGCTTGGGGCCCGACCGGACCCAGTACTTC; CDR3aa: CASSLGPDRTQYF
abundance: .; j_gene: TRBJ2-5; len: 14; v_gene: TRBV7-9; d_gene: TRBD2; CDR3nt: TGTGCCAGCAGAAGGGGACTAGGGGAAGAGACCCAGTACTTC; CDR3aa: CASRRGLGEETQYF
abundance: .; j_gene: TRBJ2-7; len: 13; v_gene: TRBV12-3/TRBV12-4; d_gene: .; CDR3nt: TGTGCCAGCAGGGCGACTGCATCCTACGAGCAGTACTTC; CDR3aa: CASRATASYEQYF
abundance: .; j_gene: TRBJ2-1; len: 15; v_gene: TRBV5-8; d_gene: TRBD2; CDR3nt: TGTGCCAGCAGCTTGGAGGCGGGGGAGATAAATGAGCAGTTCTTC; CDR3aa: CASSLEAGEINEQFF
abundance: once; j_gene: TRBJ2-6; len: 15; v_gene: TRBV6-6; d_gene: .; CDR3nt: TGTGCCAGCAGTTATACTGGCTCTGGGGCCAACGTCCTGACTTTC; CDR3aa: CASSYTGSGANVLTF
abundance: .; j_gene: TRBJ1-5; len: 15; v_gene: TRBV5-5; d_gene: .; CDR3nt: TGTGCCAGCAGCTTATCGGACAGCCTCGGGCAGCCCCAGCATTTT; CDR3aa: CASSLSDSLGQPQHF
abundance: .; j_gene: TRBJ1-1; len: 16; v_gene: TRBV2; d_gene: TRBD1; CDR3nt: TGTGCCCGTTTTCCGAACGGGACAGCCATGAACACTGAAGCTTTCTTT; CDR3aa: CARFPNGTAMNTEAFF
abundance: .; j_gene: TRBJ1-1; len: 14; v_gene: TRBV4-1; d_gene: TRBD1; CDR3nt: TGCGCCAGCGGGCGACAGGGAGTAAGGACTGAAGCTTTCTTT; CDR3aa: CASGRQGVRTEAFF
abundance: once; j_gene: TRBJ2-3; len: 16; v_gene: TRBV7-7; d_gene: TRBD2; CDR3nt: TGTGCCAGCAGCATCGGACTAGCGGGGGGTGCAGATACGCAGTATTTT; CDR3aa: CASSIGLAGGADTQYF
abundance: .; j_gene: TRBJ2-2; len: 16; v_gene: TRBV19; d_gene: .; CDR3nt: TGTGCCAGTAGTATCCTCACTAGCTTCAACACCGGGGAGCTGTTTTTT; CDR3aa: CASSILTSFNTGELFF
abundance: .; j_gene: TRBJ2-7; len: 14; v_gene: TRBV6-2/TRBV6-3; d_gene: TRBD1; CDR3nt: TGTGCCAGCAGCTCCCACAGGGGGCCCTACGAGCAGTACTTC; CDR3aa: CASSSHRGPYEQYF
abundance: .; j_gene: TRBJ2-5; len: 13; v_gene: TRBV11-2; d_gene: .; CDR3nt: TGTGCCAGCAGCAAATATGCGGGAGAGACCCAGTACTTC; CDR3aa: CASSKYAGETQYF
abundance: .; j_gene: TRBJ2-4; len: 15; v_gene: TRBV29-1; d_gene: TRBD1; CDR3nt: TGCAGCGTTGCCTTAGGGACAGCCTCCAAAAACATTCAGTACTTC; CDR3aa: CSVALGTASKNIQYF
abundance: .; j_gene: TRBJ2-1; len: 14; v_gene: TRBV5-1; d_gene: .; CDR3nt: TGCGCCAGCAGCTTGGCCGACCTGGGGAATGAGCAGTTCTTC; CDR3aa: CASSLADLGNEQFF
abundance: .; j_gene: TRBJ2-7; len: 14; v_gene: TRBV6-6; d_gene: TRBD1; CDR3nt: TGTGCCAGCAGCGCCGGGACAGGGAGTTACGAGCAGTACTTC; CDR3aa: CASSAGTGSYEQYF
abundance: .; j_gene: TRBJ2-6; len: 15; v_gene: TRBV6-2/TRBV6-3; d_gene: .; CDR3nt: TGTGCCAGCAGTTACGGCCTTTCTGGGGCCAACGTCCTGACTTTC; CDR3aa: CASSYGLSGANVLTF
abundance: .; j_gene: TRBJ1-2; len: 15; v_gene: TRBV14; d_gene: .; CDR3nt: TGTGCCAGCAGCCAAGATACGGGATTCTCCGGTGGCTACACCTTC; CDR3aa: CASSQDTGFSGGYTF
abundance: .; j_gene: TRBJ1-4; len: 15; v_gene: TRBV7-8; d_gene: .; CDR3nt: TGTGCCAGCAGCCCCAAACGTGCAACTAATGAAAAACTGTTTTTT; CDR3aa: CASSPKRATNEKLFF
abundance: .; j_gene: TRBJ1-1; len: 14; v_gene: TRBV7-9; d_gene: TRBD1; CDR3nt: TGTGCCAGCAGCTTCCAGGGGGCTGGCACTGAAGCTTTCTTT; CDR3aa: CASSFQGAGTEAFF
abundance: .; j_gene: TRBJ2-7; len: 11; v_gene: TRBV28; d_gene: .; CDR3nt: TGTGCCAGCAGCCTACGCTACGAGCAGTACTTC; CDR3aa: CASSLRYEQYF
abundance: once; j_gene: TRBJ1-2; len: 15; v_gene: TRBV5-1; d_gene: .; CDR3nt: TGCGCCAGCAGCTTGGTAGCGACCCCAGGGGATGGCTACACCTTC; CDR3aa: CASSLVATPGDGYTF